The 21 T cell receptor beta chains below come from one sample, sequenced in a study of T-cell memory formation after mild COVID-19. TCRdb independently ran MiXCR on the 5' RACE reads; one entry per CDR3 protein. The sample has under 350,000 distinct CDR3 sequences; 15% to 20% are singletons. The material sequenced was PBMCs or a T cell subset sorted from them (not recorded which). The origin of the receptors is a young man who had mild COVID-19 (a few samples of this study predate the infection). Cell type and time point are not known.

This clonotype has more than one count but fewer than ten. The chain employs TRBV2 and TRBJ2-7; D is undetermined. From germline, CDR1 is SNHLY and CDR2 FYNNEI. Trimming pared 8 bases from V and 0 bases from J, leaving 14 bases between. CDR3 length: 14 residues. The CDR3 is CASCRKALSYEQYF. In nucleotides, the CDR3 is TGTGCCAGCTGTAGGAAGGCCCTCTCCTACGAGCAGTACTTC.

This clonotype was picked up many times. The chain combines TRBV18 with TRBJ2-5, with D perhaps TRBD2 (5 bases). V lost 2 bases and J lost 5, with 6 bases in between. Germline-derived CDR1 and CDR2 are KGHSH and LQKENI. The CDR3 contains 12 residues. Here the CDR3 reads CASSPGSETQYF. The CDR3 coding sequence is TGTGCCAGCTCACCAGGGAGCGAGACCCAGTACTTC.

This clonotype was recorded a few times. This chain connects TRBV12-3 or TRBV12-4 to TRBJ2-3, with D hard to call. Trimming shortened V by 7 bases and J by 0 bases, and 14 bases separated the two germline ends. The CDR3 spans 15 residues. This CDR3 is CASTHRAISTDTQYF. CDR3 coding DNA: TGTGCCAGCACCCACCGGGCGATTAGCACAGATACGCAGTATTTT.

This clonotype was recorded a few times. The rearrangement uses TRBV10-3 and TRBJ2-1; D call uncertain. The V gene lost 3 bases and the J gene lost 2 bases, with 14 bases spanning the gap. Germline V gene lookup returns CDR1 ENHRY and CDR2 SYGVKD. This CDR3 comprises 16 residues. The CDR3 here is CAISEQDARTYNEQFF. The CDR3 DNA reads as TGTGCCATCAGTGAACAAGACGCCAGAACCTACAATGAGCAGTTCTTC.

This clonotype was detected a few times. The chain couples TRBV5-1 to TRBJ1-1, with a possible D match to TRBD1 (6 bases). The CDR3 length is 11 residues. Germline assignment: CDR1 SGHRS and CDR2 YFSETQ. V was cut by 0 bases and J by 11 bases, with 8 bases left in between. CDR3 residues: CASSLAGVAFF. The CDR3 DNA reads TGCGCCAGCAGCTTGGCAGGGGTGGCTTTCTTT.

The V and J genes are TRBV7-8 and TRBJ1-1, with TRBD1 matching 8 bases. Trimming took 4 bases from V and 0 from J; bases not matched to a gene: 4. Germline V lookup: CDR1 SGHVS, CDR2 FQNEAQ. This CDR3 has 15 residues. CDR3 amino acids: CASSYRTGMNTEAFF. In DNA form, the CDR3 reads TGTGCCAGCAGCTACCGGACAGGGATGAACACTGAAGCTTTCTTT. Filled out from reference TRBV7-8 and TRBJ1-1, the complete variable domain reads GAGVSQSPRYKVAKRGQDVALRCDPISGHVSLFWYQQALGQGPEFLTYFQNEAQLDKSGLPSDRFFAERPEGSVSTLKIQRTQQEDSAVYLCASSYRTGMNTEAFFGQGTRLTVV.

The table lists this clonotype with a few counts. The chain carries TRBV12-3 or TRBV12-4 and TRBJ2-7; D is unresolved. V was pared by 3 bases and J by 6 bases, with 9 bases between. The CDR3 extends over 12 amino acids. This chain's CDR3 is CASSLSHGEQYV. CDR3 DNA sequence: TGTGCCAGCAGTTTGTCCCACGGCGAGCAGTACGTC.

Only a few counts were recorded for this clonotype. V gene TRBV5-1 combines with J gene TRBJ2-7; D tentatively fits TRBD1 or TRBD2 (5 bases each). The CDR3 totals 15 residues. V was clipped by 4 bases and J by 0 bases, with 14 bases between them. The germline V gene has CDR1 SGHRS and CDR2 YFSETQ. The CDR3, as DNA: TGCGCCAGCAGCCCCGGGGACGGGCCCTCCTACGAGCAGTACGTC. Protein sequence: CASSPGDGPSYEQYV.

In its sample, this clonotype was seen many times. V usage is TRBV10-3 and J usage is TRBJ1-1; D call uncertain. V was shortened by 4 bases and J by 3 bases, with 9 bases between the two germline ends. This CDR3 contains 13 residues. Germline V lookup: CDR1 ENHRY, CDR2 SYGVKD. The CDR3 protein is CAISGKLDTEAFF. In DNA, the CDR3 is TGTGCCATCAGTGGGAAGCTTGACACTGAAGCTTTCTTT.

This chain links TRBV11-2 with TRBJ2-7, with TRBD1 matching over 11 bases. Germline trimming cut 5 bases from V and 6 bases from J; bases unmatched to any gene: 6. The CDR3 sequence is 14 residues long. Germline V gene sequence: CDR1 SGHAT, CDR2 FQNNGV. CDR3 in DNA: TGTGCCAGCAGCCACGGGACAGGGGGGACCGAGCAGTACTTC. It specifies CASSHGTGGTEQYF. The complete variable domain, with remaining parts taken from reference TRBV11-2 and TRBJ2-7, reads EAGVAQSPRYKIIEKRQSVAFWCNPISGHATLYWYQQILGQGPKLLIQFQNNGVVDDSQLPKDRFSAERLKGVDSTLKIQPAKLEDSAVYLCASSHGTGGTEQYFGPGTRLTVT.

By sample fraction, this clonotype is medium-sized. The genes are TRBV12-3 or TRBV12-4 and TRBJ2-2; D is unresolved. V gave up 6 bases and J gave up 2 bases, with 7 bases separating them. This CDR3 region has 13 residues. The CDR3 here is CASSPENTGELFF. The CDR3 nucleotides read TGTGCCAGCAGCCCGGAAAACACCGGGGAGCTGTTTTTT.

This clonotype was counted a few times. The CDR3: CASSLNRYEQYV. Written as DNA, the CDR3 is TGTGCCAGCAGTCTAAACAGGTACGAGCAGTACGTC. This rearrangement joins TRBV28 to TRBJ2-7; possibly TRBD1 for D (5 bases). Trimming stripped 5 bases from V and 4 bases from J, with 9 bases between. The CDR3 totals 12 residues. Germline V lookup: CDR1 MDHEN, CDR2 SYDVKM.

V usage is TRBV5-1 and J usage is TRBJ1-1; D remains unclear. The germline V gene has CDR1 SGHRS and CDR2 YFSETQ. The CDR3 is made up of 14 amino acids. V lost 5 bases and J lost 0, with 11 bases in between. CDR3 sequence: CASRRLEVNTEAFF. For the CDR3, the DNA is TGCGCCAGCAGGAGACTGGAGGTGAACACTGAAGCTTTCTTT.

This clonotype was found many times. V and J are TRBV20-1 and TRBJ2-7; 8 nucleotides agree with TRBD2. J gave up 4 bases and V 2 bases, and 7 bases lay outside the gene matches. The CDR3 is 14 amino acids. Germline V gene sequence: CDR1 DFQATT, CDR2 SNEGSKA (reference sequence). The DNA of the CDR3 is TGCAGTGCTAGATACCAGCGGGGGCGGTACGAGCAGTACTTC. Encoded protein: CSARYQRGRYEQYF.

In its sample, this clonotype was seen a few times. This rearrangement joins TRBV12-3 or TRBV12-4 to TRBJ2-1; TRBD2 matches at 9 bases. V shed 6 bases, J shed 6 bases, and the junction held 18 bases outside the gene matches. This CDR3 spans 18 amino acids. Written as DNA, the CDR3 is TGTGCCAGCAGCCGCGGGGCGGGGGGGCCGGTTGGGATCAATGAGCAGTTCTTC. The encoded protein is CASSRGAGGPVGINEQFF.

This clonotype was found many times. The chain is built from TRBV29-1 and TRBJ2-5, with a tentative D call TRBD1 (5 bases). The V end was cut by 4 bases, the J end by 4 bases, with 10 bases between. CDR1 SQVTM and CDR2 ANQGSEA come from the germline V gene. This CDR3 spans 12 amino acids. The CDR3 reads CSVGTSGETQYF. The CDR3 DNA reads TGCAGCGTTGGGACATCGGGAGAGACCCAGTACTTC.

This clonotype was seen a few times. The chain has TRBV5-1 and TRBJ1-6, with 10 bases fitting TRBD1. The CDR3 contains 14 residues. Trimming took 3 bases from V and 7 from J; bases not matched to a gene: 1. Germline V gene lookup returns CDR1 SGHRS and CDR2 YFSETQ. The CDR3 region has the DNA TGCGCCAGCAGCTGGACAGGGGGGAATTCACCCCTCCACTTT. Translating gives CASSWTGGNSPLHF.

V is TRBV6-6 and J is TRBJ1-1; a weak D match, TRBD1 (5 bases). Germline V lookup: CDR1 MNHNY, CDR2 SVGAGI (reference sequence). This CDR3 has 14 amino acids. Trimming shortened V by 6 bases and J by 4 bases, and 15 bases separated the two germline ends. The CDR3 reads CASSKGQGFTEAFF. The CDR3 nucleotides are TGTGCCAGCAGCAAGGGGCAGGGATTCACTGAAGCTTTCTTT.

The chain couples TRBV6-1 to TRBJ2-3, with 7 nucleotides matching TRBD2. Germline assignment: CDR1 MNHNS and CDR2 SASEGT. After removal of 6 bases from V and 5 bases from J, the junction contained 8 bases not matched to a gene. The CDR3 runs to 14 residues. The CDR3 sequence: CASSVWGGEDTQYF. For the CDR3, the DNA is TGTGCCAGCAGCGTGTGGGGAGGGGAAGATACGCAGTATTTT.

Only a few counts were recorded for this clonotype. This chain joins TRBV20-1 and TRBJ2-7; D unclear. CDR3 length: 14 residues. Germline loops: CDR1 DFQATT, CDR2 SNEGSKA (reference sequence). V lost 5 bases and J 2 bases, leaving 16 bases between the germline ends. CDR3 sequence reads: CSADRVRITYEQYV. CDR3 nucleotides: TGCAGTGCTGACCGGGTCCGAATAACCTACGAGCAGTACGTC.

This clonotype was counted only a few times. The gene calls are TRBV12-3 or TRBV12-4 and TRBJ1-5; no reliable D call. V was shortened by 6 bases and J by 5 bases, with 8 bases between the two germline ends. CDR3 length: 12 amino acids. CDR3 amino acids: CASSEPHQPQHF. The CDR3 DNA reads as TGTGCCAGCAGCGAGCCCCATCAGCCCCAGCATTTT.